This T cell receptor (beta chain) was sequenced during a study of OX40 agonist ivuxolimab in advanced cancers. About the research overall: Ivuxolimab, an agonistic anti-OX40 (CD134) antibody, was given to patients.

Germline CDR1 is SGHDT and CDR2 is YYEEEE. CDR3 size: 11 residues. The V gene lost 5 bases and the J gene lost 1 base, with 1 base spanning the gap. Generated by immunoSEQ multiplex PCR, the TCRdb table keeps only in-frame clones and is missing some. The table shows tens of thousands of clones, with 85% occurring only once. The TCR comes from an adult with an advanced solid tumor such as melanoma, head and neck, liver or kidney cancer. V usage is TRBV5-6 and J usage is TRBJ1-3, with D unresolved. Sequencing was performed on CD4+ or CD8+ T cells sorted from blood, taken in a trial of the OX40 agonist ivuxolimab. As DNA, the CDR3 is TGTGCCAGCAGTTCTGGAAACACCATATATTTT. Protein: CASSSGNTIYF.